The 21 T cell receptor beta chains below were found in one sample sequenced in a study of blood T cell repertoires in COVID-19. Data came from immunoSEQ multiplex PCR; TCRdb stores just in-frame clones and leaves some out. The sample records roughly 90,000 clones, over 75% being singletons. Sequencing was performed on peripheral blood. The source is a human donor in a cohort sampled during active COVID-19.

The V and J genes are TRBV4-1 and TRBJ2-5; D uncertain. Trimming shortened V by 4 bases and J by 2 bases, and 11 bases separated the two germline ends. The CDR3 extends over 14 amino acids. The germline V gene encodes CDR1 MGHRA and CDR2 YSYEKL. This CDR3 is CASSPPPPQETQYF. For the CDR3, the DNA is TGCGCCAGCAGCCCCCCTCCCCCTCAAGAGACCCAGTACTTC.

This chain links TRBV5-6 with TRBJ1-1; unclear D gene. Germline assignment: CDR1 SGHDT and CDR2 YYEEEE. The CDR3 sequence is 12 residues long. V lost 0 bases and J 4 bases, leaving 4 bases between the germline ends. The CDR3 bases are TGTGCCAGCAGCTTGGTCGGCACTGAAGCTTTCTTT. It encodes CASSLVGTEAFF.

The genes are TRBV5-8 and TRBJ2-3; D possibly corresponds to TRBD2 (6 bases). Germline values: CDR1 SGHTS, CDR2 YDEGEE. This CDR3 has 13 residues. Trimming stripped 3 bases from V and 5 bases from J, with 10 bases between. The CDR3 region is CASSSEGEDTQYF. CDR3 nucleotide sequence: TGTGCCAGCAGCTCGGAGGGTGAAGATACGCAGTATTTT.

V is TRBV5-1 and J is TRBJ2-1; 12 bases line up with TRBD2. V lost 0 bases, J lost 8 bases, and 6 bases stayed unmatched. Germline-derived CDR1 and CDR2 are SGHRS and YFSETQ. The CDR3 extends over 16 amino acids. CDR3 in amino acids: CASSLGRLAGADEQFF. The CDR3 DNA reads as TGCGCCAGCAGCTTGGGGAGACTAGCGGGAGCCGATGAGCAGTTCTTC.

This clone has a handful of counts. V and J are TRBV5-1 and TRBJ2-1, with 8 positions matching TRBD2. The germline gives CDR1 SGHRS, CDR2 YFSETQ. The CDR3 length is 15 residues. The V and J ends lost 6 bases and 3 bases, in that order; junction bases with no gene match: 8. DNA of the CDR3: TGCGCCAGCACTCTAAGCGGGGGCGTCTACAATGAGCAGTTCTTC. It specifies CASTLSGGVYNEQFF.

This clone was counted once. This rearrangement joins TRBV29-1 to TRBJ1-2; D perhaps matches TRBD1 (5 bases). The germline gives CDR1 SQVTM, CDR2 ANQGSEA. The V gene lost 7 bases and the J gene lost 8 bases, with 11 bases spanning the gap. The CDR3 is 10 residues long. The DNA for the CDR3 is TGCAGCGCCGGGGGGGAAGGCTACACCTTC. Translating gives CSAGGEGYTF.

The genes are TRBV2 and TRBJ2-3; possibly TRBD2 for D (6 bases). V gave up 2 bases and J gave up 1 base, with 13 bases separating them. Germline V gene sequence: CDR1 SNHLY, CDR2 FYNNEI. The CDR3 totals 16 residues. DNA of the CDR3: TGTGCCAGCAGTGAAACCCCGCCTAGCGGCACAGATACGCAGTATTTT. Encoded protein: CASSETPPSGTDTQYF.

This rearrangement joins TRBV5-6 to TRBJ2-7, with D maybe TRBD1 (6 bases). The germline CDR1 and CDR2 sequences are SGHDT and YYEEEE. CDR3 length equals 16 residues. V lost 2 bases to trimming and J lost 3 bases, with 18 bases between them. CDR3 region: CASSFGWGPGDYEQYF. CDR3 nucleotide sequence: TGTGCCAGCAGCTTCGGGTGGGGGCCCGGGGACTACGAGCAGTACTTC.

This CDR3 reads CASRATSGYSYNEQFF. CDR3 nucleotides: TGTGCCAGCAGAGCGACTAGCGGTTACTCCTACAATGAGCAGTTCTTC. J is TRBJ2-1 and V is TRBV5-4, with 9 positions matching TRBD2. With 5 bases clipped from V and 0 bases from J, the junction kept 6 bases outside the gene matches. The CDR3 extends over 16 amino acids. Germline-derived CDR1 and CDR2 are SGHNT and YYREEE (reference sequence).

V is TRBV12-3 or TRBV12-4 and J is TRBJ2-7; no clear D gene. V was trimmed by 8 bases and J by 5 bases, leaving 13 bases between them. CDR3 length: 12 residues. The CDR3 sequence is CASSAGRNEQYF. CDR3 DNA: TGTGCCAGCTCGGCAGGAAGAAACGAGCAGTACTTC.

The chain is built from TRBV5-4 and TRBJ1-2; 8 positions agree with TRBD1. The CDR3 is 15 residues long. V trimming: 4 bases; J trimming: 6 bases; junction bases outside the gene matches: 11. Germline CDR1 SGHNT, CDR2 YYREEE (reference sequence). CDR3: CASSRPTGAADGYTF. For the CDR3, the DNA is TGTGCCAGCAGCCGGCCGACAGGGGCCGCTGATGGCTACACCTTC.

The rearrangement joins TRBV6-5 to TRBJ2-3; weak D call: TRBD1 (6 bases). The CDR3 is 15 residues long. Germline CDR1 and CDR2: MNHEY and SVGAGI. Trimming took 6 bases from V and 3 from J, leaving 16 bases between them. CDR3 amino acids: CASRLGGKGTDTQYF. For the CDR3, the DNA is TGTGCCAGCAGGTTAGGGGGTAAAGGTACAGATACGCAGTATTTT.

The rearrangement uses TRBV27 and TRBJ2-7; D possibly corresponds to TRBD2 (6 bases). V lost 7 bases and J 5 bases, leaving 15 bases between the germline ends. The CDR3 loop spans 13 amino acids. Per the germline V gene, CDR1 is MNHEY and CDR2 is SMNVEV (reference sequence). The CDR3 loop is CASTDGPGDEQYF. The CDR3 DNA reads as TGTGCCAGCACTGATGGGCCGGGGGACGAGCAGTACTTC.

J is TRBJ2-1 and V is TRBV21-1; the table calls TRBD2, which could not be checked here. TRBV21-1 is reported as a pseudogene. The CDR3 covers 14 residues. CDR3 nucleotide sequence: TGTGCCAGCAGCAACATTCGCGTCCACAATGAGCAGTTCTTC. Encoded protein: CASSNIRVHNEQFF.

The chain carries TRBV2 and TRBJ2-5; possibly TRBD2 for D (5 bases). Trimming left V 7 bases short and J 2 bases short, with 14 bases between. From germline, CDR1 is SNHLY and CDR2 FYNNEI. CDR3 length equals 14 residues. The CDR3 sequence is CASKRGSGQETQYF. The CDR3 DNA reads as TGTGCCAGCAAACGGGGTTCGGGGCAAGAGACCCAGTACTTC.

The J gene is TRBJ2-3, the V gene TRBV19; 15 positions match TRBD2. Germline V lookup: CDR1 LNHDA, CDR2 SQIVND (reference sequence). Germline trimming cut 5 bases from V and 4 bases from J; bases unmatched to any gene: 13. The CDR3 spans 19 residues. The CDR3 DNA follows: TGTGCCAGTAGTCTCCACCCGGGACTAGCGGGGGGCCTTCCAGATACGCAGTATTTT. The encoded protein is CASSLHPGLAGGLPDTQYF.

This clone was seen a single time. The chain uses TRBV18 and TRBJ2-2, with D possibly matching TRBD2 (6 bases). The V gene's germline CDR1 is KGHSH and CDR2 LQKENI. V gave up 4 bases and J gave up 2 bases, with 11 bases separating them. The CDR3 has 15 amino acids. CDR3 sequence (DNA): TGTGCCAGCTCACAAACTAGCAGTAACACCGGGGAGCTGTTTTTT. It is translated as CASSQTSSNTGELFF.

J is TRBJ1-5 and V is TRBV5-5; D is perhaps TRBD1 (5 bases). Germline CDR1 reads SGHKS; CDR2 reads YYEKEE (reference sequence). V lost 4 bases, J lost 1 base, and 12 bases lay in between. CDR3 length equals 15 residues. The CDR3 region is CASSGGAGSNQPQHF. In nucleotides, the CDR3 is TGTGCCAGCAGCGGAGGGGCAGGGAGCAATCAGCCCCAGCATTTT.

CDR3 in DNA: TGTGCCAGCAGCTTAGTTAGCGGGAGGGTCAATGAGCAGTTCTTC. Protein: CASSLVSGRVNEQFF. The chain links TRBV7-9 to TRBJ2-1; the match to TRBD2 covers 11 bases. Germline assignment: CDR1 SEHNR and CDR2 FQNEAQ (reference sequence). Trimming removed 1 base from V and 6 bases from J; junction bases left unmatched: 2. The CDR3 covers 15 residues.

The genes are TRBV6-1 and TRBJ1-2, with 8 bases matching TRBD1. Germline V gene lookup returns CDR1 MNHNS and CDR2 SASEGT. CDR3 size: 18 residues. J lost 2 bases, V lost 2 bases, and 13 bases had no gene match. The CDR3, as DNA: TGTGCCAGCAGTGAATATACGAGGTCGGGACAGGAGAACTATGGCTACACCTTC. As protein: CASSEYTRSGQENYGYTF.

The chain has TRBV30 and TRBJ1-2; 11 nucleotides line up with TRBD1. V dropped 3 bases and J dropped 8; count of bases not matched to a gene: 8. CDR3 length: 14 amino acids. Germline CDR1 is GTSNPN and CDR2 is SVGIG (reference sequence). CDR3 sequence (DNA): TGTGCCTGGAGCCGGGACAGGGGGGGTGTGGGCTACACCTTC. This translates into CAWSRDRGGVGYTF. The entire variable domain, with the rest obtained from reference TRBV30 and TRBJ1-2, is as follows: SQTIHQWPATLVQPVGSPLSLECTVEGTSNPNLYWYRQAAGRGLQLLFYSVGIGQISSEVPQNLSASRPQDRQFILSSKKLLLSDSGFYLCAWSRDRGGVGYTFGSGTRLTVV.